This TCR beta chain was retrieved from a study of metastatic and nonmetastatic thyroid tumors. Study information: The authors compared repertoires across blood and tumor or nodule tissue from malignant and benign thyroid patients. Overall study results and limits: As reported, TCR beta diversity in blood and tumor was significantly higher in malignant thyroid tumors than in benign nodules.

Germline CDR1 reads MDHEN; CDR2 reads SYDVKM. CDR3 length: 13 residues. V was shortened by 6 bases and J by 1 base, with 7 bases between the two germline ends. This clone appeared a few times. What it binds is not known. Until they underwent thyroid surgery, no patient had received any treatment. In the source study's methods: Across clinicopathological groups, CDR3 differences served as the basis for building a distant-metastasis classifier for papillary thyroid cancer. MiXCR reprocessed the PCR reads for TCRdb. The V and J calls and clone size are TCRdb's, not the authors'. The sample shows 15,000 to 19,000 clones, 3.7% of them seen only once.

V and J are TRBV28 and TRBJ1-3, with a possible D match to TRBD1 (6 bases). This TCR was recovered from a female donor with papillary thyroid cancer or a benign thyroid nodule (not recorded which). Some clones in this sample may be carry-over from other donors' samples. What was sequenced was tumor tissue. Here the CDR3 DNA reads TGTGCCAGCAGGACAGGTTCTGGAAACACCATATATTTT. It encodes CASRTGSGNTIYF.